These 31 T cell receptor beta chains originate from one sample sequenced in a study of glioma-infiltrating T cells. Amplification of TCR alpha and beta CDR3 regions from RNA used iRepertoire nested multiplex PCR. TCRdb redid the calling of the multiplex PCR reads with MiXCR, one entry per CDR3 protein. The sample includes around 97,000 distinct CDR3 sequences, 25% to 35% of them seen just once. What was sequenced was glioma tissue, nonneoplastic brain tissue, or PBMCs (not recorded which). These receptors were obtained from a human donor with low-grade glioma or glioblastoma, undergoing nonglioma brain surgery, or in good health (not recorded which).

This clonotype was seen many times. CDR3 coding DNA: TGTGCCATCAGTGAGTCATGGGAGACCCAGTACTTC. Its translation is CAISESWETQYF. J is TRBJ2-5 and V is TRBV10-3; D is unclear. Germline CDR1 and CDR2: ENHRY and SYGVKD. This CDR3 is built from 12 residues. The V and J ends lost 0 bases and 5 bases respectively, with 4 bases between them.

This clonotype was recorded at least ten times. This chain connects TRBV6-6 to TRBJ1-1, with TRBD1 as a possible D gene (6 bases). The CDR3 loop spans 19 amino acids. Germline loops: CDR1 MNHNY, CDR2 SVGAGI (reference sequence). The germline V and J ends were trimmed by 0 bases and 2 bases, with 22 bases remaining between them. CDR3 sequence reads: CASSYSIPGGAGVNTEAFF. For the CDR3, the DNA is TGTGCCAGCAGTTACTCTATCCCGGGGGGCGCGGGGGTAAACACTGAAGCTTTCTTT.

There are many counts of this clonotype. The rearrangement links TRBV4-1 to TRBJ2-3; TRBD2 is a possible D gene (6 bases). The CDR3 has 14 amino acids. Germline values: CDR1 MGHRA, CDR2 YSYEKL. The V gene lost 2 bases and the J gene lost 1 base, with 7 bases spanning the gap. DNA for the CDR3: TGCGCCAGCAGCCAATCTAGCGGCACAGATACGCAGTATTTT. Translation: CASSQSSGTDTQYF.

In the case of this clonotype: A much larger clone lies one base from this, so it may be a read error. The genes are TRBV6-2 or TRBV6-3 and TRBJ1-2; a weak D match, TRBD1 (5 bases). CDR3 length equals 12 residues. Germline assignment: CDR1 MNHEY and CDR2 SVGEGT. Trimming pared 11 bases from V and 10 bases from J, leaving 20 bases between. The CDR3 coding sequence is TGTGCCTCCAGCAGCGGGGGTGGTGACTACACCTTC. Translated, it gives CASSSGGGDYTF.

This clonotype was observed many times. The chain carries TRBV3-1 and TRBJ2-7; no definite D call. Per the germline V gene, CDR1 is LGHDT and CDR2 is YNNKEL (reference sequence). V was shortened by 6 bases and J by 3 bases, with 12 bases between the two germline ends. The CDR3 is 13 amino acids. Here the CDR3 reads CASRRTSGYEQYF. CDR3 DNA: TGTGCCAGCAGGAGGACGTCTGGCTACGAGCAGTACTTC.

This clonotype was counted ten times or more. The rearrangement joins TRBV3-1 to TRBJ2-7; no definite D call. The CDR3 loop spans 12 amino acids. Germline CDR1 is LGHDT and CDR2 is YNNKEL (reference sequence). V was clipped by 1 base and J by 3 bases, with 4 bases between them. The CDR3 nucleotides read TGTGCCAGCAGCCAAGTCAACTACGAGCAGTACTTC. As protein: CASSQVNYEQYF.

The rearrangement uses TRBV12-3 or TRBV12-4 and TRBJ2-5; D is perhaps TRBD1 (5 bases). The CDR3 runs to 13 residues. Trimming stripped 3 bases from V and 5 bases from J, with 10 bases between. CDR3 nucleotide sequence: TGTGCCAGCAGTTTTGGACATACGGAGACCCAGTACTTC. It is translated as CASSFGHTETQYF.

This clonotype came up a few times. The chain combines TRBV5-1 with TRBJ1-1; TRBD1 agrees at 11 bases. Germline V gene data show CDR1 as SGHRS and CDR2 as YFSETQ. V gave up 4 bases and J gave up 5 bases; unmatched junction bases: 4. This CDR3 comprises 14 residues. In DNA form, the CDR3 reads TGCGCCAGCAGCAGGACAGGGGGCGCAACTGAAGCTTTCTTT. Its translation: CASSRTGGATEAFF. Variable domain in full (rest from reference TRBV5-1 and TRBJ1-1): KAGVTQTPRYLIKTRGQQVTLSCSPISGHRSVSWYQQTPGQGLQFLFEYFSETQRNKGNFPGRFSGRQFSNSRSEMNVSTLELGDSALYLCASSRTGGATEAFFGQGTRLTVV.

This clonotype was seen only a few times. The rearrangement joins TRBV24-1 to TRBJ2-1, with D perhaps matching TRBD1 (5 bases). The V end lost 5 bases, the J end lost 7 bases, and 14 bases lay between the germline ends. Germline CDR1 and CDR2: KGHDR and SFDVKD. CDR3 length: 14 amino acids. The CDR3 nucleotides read TGTGCCACCAGTGCGGCAGGGTCAAGGAATGAGCAGTTCTTC. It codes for CATSAAGSRNEQFF.

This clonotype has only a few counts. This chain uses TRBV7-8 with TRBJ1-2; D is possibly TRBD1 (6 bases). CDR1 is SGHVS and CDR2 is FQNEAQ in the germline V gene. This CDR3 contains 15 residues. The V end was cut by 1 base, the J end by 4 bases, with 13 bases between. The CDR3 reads CASSLETGGGYGYTF. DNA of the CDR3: TGTGCCAGCAGCTTAGAAACCGGGGGCGGCTATGGCTACACCTTC.

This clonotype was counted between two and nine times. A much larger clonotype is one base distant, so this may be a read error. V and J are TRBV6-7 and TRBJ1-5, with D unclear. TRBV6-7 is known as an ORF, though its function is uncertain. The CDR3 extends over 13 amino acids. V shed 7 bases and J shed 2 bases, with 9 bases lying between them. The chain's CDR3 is CASNLSGNQPQHF. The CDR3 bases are TGTGCCAGCAACCTTAGTGGCAATCAGCCCCAGCATTTT.

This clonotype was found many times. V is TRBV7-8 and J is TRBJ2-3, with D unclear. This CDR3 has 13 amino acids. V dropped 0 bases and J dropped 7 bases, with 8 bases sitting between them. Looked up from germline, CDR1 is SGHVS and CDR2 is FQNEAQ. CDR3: CASSLAGVNTQYF. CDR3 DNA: TGTGCCAGCAGCTTAGCTGGGGTCAATACGCAGTATTTT.

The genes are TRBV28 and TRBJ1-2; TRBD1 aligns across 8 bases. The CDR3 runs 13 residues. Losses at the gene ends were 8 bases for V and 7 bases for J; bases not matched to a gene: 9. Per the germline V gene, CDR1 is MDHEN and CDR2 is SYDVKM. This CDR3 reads CASREDRVIGYTF. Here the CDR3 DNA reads TGTGCCAGCCGAGAGGACAGGGTAATTGGCTACACCTTC.

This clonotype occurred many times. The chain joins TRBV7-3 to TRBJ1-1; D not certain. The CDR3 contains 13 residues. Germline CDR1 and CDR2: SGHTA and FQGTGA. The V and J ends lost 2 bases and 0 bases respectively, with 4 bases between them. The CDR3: CASSLGMNTEAFF. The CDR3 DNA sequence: TGTGCCAGCAGCTTAGGAATGAACACTGAAGCTTTCTTT.

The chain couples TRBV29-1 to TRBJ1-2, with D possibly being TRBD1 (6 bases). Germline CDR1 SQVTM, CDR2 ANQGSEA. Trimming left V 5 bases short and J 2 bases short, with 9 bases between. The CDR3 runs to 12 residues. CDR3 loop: CSVRDKNYGYTF. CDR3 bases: TGCAGCGTTCGGGACAAAAACTATGGCTACACCTTC. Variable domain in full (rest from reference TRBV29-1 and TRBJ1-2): SAVISQKPSRDICQRGTSLTIQCQVDSQVTMMFWYRQQPGQSLTLIATANQGSEATYESGFVIDKFPISRPNLTFSTLTVSNMSPEDSSIYLCSVRDKNYGYTFGSGTRLTVV.

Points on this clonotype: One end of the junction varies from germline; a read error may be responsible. The DNA of the CDR3 is TGTGCCAGCAGCTTGACAGGGAACTCCTACGAGAAGTACTTC. This sequence encodes CASSLTGNSYEKYF. The chain is built from TRBV5-5 and TRBJ2-7; tentatively, D is TRBD1 (6 bases). The CDR3 is 14 amino acids. Germline V gene sequence: CDR1 SGHKS, CDR2 YYEKEE (reference sequence).

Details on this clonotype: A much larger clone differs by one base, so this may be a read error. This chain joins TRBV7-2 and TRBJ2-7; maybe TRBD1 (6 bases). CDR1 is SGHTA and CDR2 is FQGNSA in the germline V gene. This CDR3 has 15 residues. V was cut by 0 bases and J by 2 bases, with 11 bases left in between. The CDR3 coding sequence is TGTGCCAGCAGCTTAGCAGGGGGTCAGCCCTACGAGCAGTACTTC. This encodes CASSLAGGQPYEQYF.

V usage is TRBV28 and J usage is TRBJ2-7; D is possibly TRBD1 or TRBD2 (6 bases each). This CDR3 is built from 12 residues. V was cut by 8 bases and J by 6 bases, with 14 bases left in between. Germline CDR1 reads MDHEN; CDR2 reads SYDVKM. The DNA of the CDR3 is TGTGCCAGCTGGATGGGGGGCCTCGAGCAGTACTTC. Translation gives CASWMGGLEQYF. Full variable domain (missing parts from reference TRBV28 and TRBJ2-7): DVKVTQSSRYLVKRTGEKVFLECVQDMDHENMFWYRQDPGLGLRLIYFSYDVKMKEKGDIPEGYSVSREKKERFSLILESASTNQTSMYLCASWMGGLEQYFGPGTRLTVT.

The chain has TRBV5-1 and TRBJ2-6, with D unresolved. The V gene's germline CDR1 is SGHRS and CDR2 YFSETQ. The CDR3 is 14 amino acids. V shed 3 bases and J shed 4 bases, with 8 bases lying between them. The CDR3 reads CASSWSVGANVLTF. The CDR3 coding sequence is TGCGCCAGCAGCTGGAGTGTCGGGGCCAACGTCCTGACTTTC.

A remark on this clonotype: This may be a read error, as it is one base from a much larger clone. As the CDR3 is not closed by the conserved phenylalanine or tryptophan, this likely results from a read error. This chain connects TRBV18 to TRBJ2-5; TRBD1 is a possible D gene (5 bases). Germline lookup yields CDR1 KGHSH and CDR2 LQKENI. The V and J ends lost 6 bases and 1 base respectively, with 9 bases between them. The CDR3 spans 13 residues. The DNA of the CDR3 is TGTGCCAGCTCGCCGACAGCCCAAGAGACCCAGTACTTA. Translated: CASSPTAQETQYL.

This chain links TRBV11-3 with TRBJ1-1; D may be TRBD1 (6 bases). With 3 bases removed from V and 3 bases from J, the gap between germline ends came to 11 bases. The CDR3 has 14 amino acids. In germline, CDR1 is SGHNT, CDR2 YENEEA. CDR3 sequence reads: CASSFGGSDTEAFF. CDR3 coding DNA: TGTGCCAGCAGCTTTGGGGGCTCGGACACTGAAGCTTTCTTT. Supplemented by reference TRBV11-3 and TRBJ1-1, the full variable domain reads EAGVVQSPRYKIIEKKQPVAFWCNPISGHNTLYWYLQNLGQGPELLIRYENEEAVDDSQLPKDRFSAERLKGVDSTLKIQPAELGDSAVYLCASSFGGSDTEAFFGQGTRLTVV.

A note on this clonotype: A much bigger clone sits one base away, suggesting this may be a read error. CDR3 sequence (DNA): TGTGCCAGCAACCCTACAGGGGGCAATCAGCCCCAGCATTTT. It translates to CASNPTGGNQPQHF. The chain is built from TRBV2 and TRBJ1-5, with 7 bases identical to TRBD1. After removal of 7 bases from V and 2 bases from J, the junction contained 5 bases not matched to a gene. The germline gives CDR1 SNHLY, CDR2 FYNNEI. The CDR3 contains 14 residues.

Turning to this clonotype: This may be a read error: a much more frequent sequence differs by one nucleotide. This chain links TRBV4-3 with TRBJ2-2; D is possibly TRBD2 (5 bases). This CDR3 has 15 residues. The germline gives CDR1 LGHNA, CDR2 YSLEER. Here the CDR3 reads CASSQGSDDTGELLF. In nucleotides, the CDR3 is TGCGCCAGCAGCCAAGGCTCAGATGACACCGGGGAGCTGCTTTTT.

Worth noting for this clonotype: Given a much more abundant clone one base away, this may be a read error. The CDR3 sequence: CATSGTDTQCF. DNA for the CDR3: TGTGCCACCAGTGGAACAGATACGCAGTGTTTT. The gene calls are TRBV24-1 and TRBJ2-3; D unclear. CDR3 length: 11 amino acids. Germline CDR1 and CDR2: KGHDR and SFDVKD.

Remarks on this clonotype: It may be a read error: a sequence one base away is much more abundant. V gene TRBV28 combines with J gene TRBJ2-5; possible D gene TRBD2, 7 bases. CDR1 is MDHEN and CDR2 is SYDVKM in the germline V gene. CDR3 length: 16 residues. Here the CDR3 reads CASTPALGGGRKTKYF. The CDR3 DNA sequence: TGTGCCAGCACCCCAGCCCTAGGGGGGGGCAGGAAGACCAAGTACTTC. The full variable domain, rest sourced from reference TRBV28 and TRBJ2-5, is DVKVTQSSRYLVKRTGEKVFLECVQDMDHENMFWYRQDPGLGLRLIYFSYDVKMKEKGDIPEGYSVSREKKERFSLILESASTNQTSMYLCASTPALGGGRKTKYFGPGTRLLVL.

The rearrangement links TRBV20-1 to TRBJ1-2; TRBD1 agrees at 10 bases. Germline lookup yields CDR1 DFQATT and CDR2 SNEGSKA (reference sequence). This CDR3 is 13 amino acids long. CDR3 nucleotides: TGCAGCGTTGGACAGGGGGGCGGCTATGGCTACACCTTC. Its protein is CSVGQGGGYGYTF.

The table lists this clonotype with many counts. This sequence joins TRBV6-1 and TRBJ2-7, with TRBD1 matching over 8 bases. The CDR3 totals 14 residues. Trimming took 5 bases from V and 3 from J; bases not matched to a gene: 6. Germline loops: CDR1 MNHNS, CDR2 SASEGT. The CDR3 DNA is TGTGCCAGCAGTTTCCCAGGACAGGGCTACGAGCAGTACTTC. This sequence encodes CASSFPGQGYEQYF.

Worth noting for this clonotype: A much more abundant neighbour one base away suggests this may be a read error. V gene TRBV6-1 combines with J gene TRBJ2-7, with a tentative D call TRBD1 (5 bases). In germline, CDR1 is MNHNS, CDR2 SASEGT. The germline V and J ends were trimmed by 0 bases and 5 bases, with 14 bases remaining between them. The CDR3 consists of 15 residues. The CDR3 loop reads CASSEASWTFHEQYF. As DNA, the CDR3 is TGTGCCAGCAGTGAAGCCTCCTGGACATTCCACGAGCAGTACTTC.

In nucleotides, the CDR3 is TGTGCCGTCCGCGATTACGGGGCCAACGTCCTGACTTTC. It codes for CAVRDYGANVLTF. The J gene is TRBJ2-6, the V gene TRBV5-6; D call uncertain. V was trimmed by 10 bases and J by 4 bases, leaving 12 bases between them. The CDR3 totals 13 residues. CDR1 and CDR2 (germline): SGHDT, YYEEEE.

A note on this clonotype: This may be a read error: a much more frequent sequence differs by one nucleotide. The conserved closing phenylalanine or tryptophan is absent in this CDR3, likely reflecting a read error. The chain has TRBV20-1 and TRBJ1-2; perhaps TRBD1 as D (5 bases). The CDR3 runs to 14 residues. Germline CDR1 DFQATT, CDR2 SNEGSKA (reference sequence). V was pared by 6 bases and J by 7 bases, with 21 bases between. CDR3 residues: CSAVPLVGLIGYTL. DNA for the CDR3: TGCAGTGCCGTTCCACTCGTGGGGCTGATTGGCTACACCCTC.

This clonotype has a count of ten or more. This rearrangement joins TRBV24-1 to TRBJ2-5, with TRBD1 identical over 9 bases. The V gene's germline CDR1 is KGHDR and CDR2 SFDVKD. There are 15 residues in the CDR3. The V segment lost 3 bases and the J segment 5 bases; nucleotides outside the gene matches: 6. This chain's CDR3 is CATSDETGGRETQYF. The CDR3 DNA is TGTGCCACCAGTGATGAAACAGGGGGCCGCGAGACCCAGTACTTC.